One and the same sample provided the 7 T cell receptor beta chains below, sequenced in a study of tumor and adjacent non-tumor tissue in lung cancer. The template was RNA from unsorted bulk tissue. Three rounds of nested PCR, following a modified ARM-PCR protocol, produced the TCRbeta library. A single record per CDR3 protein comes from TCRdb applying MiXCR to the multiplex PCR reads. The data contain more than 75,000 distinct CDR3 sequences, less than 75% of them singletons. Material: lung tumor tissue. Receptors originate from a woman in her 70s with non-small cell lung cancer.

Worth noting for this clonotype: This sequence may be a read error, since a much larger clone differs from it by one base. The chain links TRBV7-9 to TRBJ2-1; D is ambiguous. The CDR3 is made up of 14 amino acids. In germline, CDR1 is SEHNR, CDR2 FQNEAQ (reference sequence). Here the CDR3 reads CVSSSAPSYNEQFF. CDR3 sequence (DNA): TGTGTCAGCAGCTCCGCCCCCTCTTACAATGAGCAGTTCTTC.

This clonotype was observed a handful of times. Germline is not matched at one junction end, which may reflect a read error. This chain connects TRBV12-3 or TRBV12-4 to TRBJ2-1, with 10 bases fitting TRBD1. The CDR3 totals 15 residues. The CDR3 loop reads CDSRREDRGRYEQFF. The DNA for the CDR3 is TGTGACAGCAGGCGCGAGGACAGGGGGAGATATGAGCAGTTCTTC.

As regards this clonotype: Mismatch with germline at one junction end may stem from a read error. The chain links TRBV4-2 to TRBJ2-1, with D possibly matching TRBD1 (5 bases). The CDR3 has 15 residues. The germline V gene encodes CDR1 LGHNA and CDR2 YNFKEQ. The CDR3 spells CASSQGDETYDEQFF. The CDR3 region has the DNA TGTGCTAGCAGCCAAGGGGATGAGACCTACGATGAGCAGTTCTTC.

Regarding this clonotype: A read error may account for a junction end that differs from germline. In DNA form, the CDR3 reads TGTGCCAGCAGCAGATCGCAGGGGAGGGTAAAGACCGGGGAGCTGCTTTTT. This gives the protein CASSRSQGRVKTGELLF. This chain links TRBV6-1 with TRBJ2-2; D perhaps matches TRBD2 (7 bases). The CDR3 sequence is 17 residues long. In germline, CDR1 is MNHNS, CDR2 SASEGT.

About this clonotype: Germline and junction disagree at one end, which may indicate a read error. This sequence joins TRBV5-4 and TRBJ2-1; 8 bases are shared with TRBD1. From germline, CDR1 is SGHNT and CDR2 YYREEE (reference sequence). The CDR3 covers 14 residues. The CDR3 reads CTSSGGQGRNEQFF. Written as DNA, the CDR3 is TGTACCAGCAGCGGAGGACAGGGTAGGAATGAGCAGTTCTTT.

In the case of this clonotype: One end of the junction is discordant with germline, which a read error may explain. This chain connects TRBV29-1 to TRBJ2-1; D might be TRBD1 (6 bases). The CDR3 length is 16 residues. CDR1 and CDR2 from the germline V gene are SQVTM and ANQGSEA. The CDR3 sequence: CNVEWDKALSYDEQFF. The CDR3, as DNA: TGCAACGTTGAATGGGACAAGGCTTTGTCCTACGATGAGCAGTTCTTC.

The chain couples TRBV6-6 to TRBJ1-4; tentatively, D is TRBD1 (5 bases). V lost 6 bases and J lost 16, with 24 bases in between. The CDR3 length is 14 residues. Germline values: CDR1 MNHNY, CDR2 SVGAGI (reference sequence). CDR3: CASRSGYFASQQFF. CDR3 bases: TGTGCCAGCAGGTCAGGGTATTTCGCCTCCCAGCAGTTTTTT.